A single sample is the source of the 11 T cell receptor beta chains below, sequenced in a study of brain T cells in children with intractable seizures. TCRdb keeps only in-frame clones here, not all; method: immunoSEQ multiplex PCR. This sample has 50,000 to 80,000 clones; roughly 95% occur once, and the top ten carry 0.38%. The sample was peripheral blood, taken at surgery. The receptor set was obtained from a boy under two years old with focal cortical dysplasia and intractable seizures.

J is TRBJ1-3 and V is TRBV4-1; D uncertain. This CDR3 is built from 13 residues. The V end was cut by 0 bases, the J end by 11 bases, with 11 bases between. Germline V CDR1 and CDR2: MGHRA, YSYEKL. CDR3 in amino acids: CASSQDMTRAIYF. The CDR3 coding sequence is TGCGCCAGCAGCCAAGATATGACAAGGGCCATATATTTT.

The genes are TRBV19 and TRBJ2-5, with D perhaps given as TRBD1 or TRBD2 (6 bases each). The CDR3 sequence is 17 residues long. Germline V gene lookup returns CDR1 LNHDA and CDR2 SQIVND (reference sequence). V gave up 3 bases and J gave up 1 base, with 18 bases separating them. The CDR3 is CASSIAGTTHLQETQYF. The DNA for the CDR3 is TGTGCCAGTAGTATTGCGGGGACAACCCACCTCCAAGAGACCCAGTACTTC.

The V gene is TRBV10-3, the J gene TRBJ2-7; 9 bases align to TRBD1. This CDR3 spans 13 amino acids. With V trimmed by 9 bases and J by 3 bases, 6 bases remained unmatched. Per the germline V gene, CDR1 is ENHRY and CDR2 is SYGVKD. The CDR3 spells CAIGQGMYYEQYF. DNA of the CDR3: TGTGCCATTGGACAGGGGATGTACTACGAGCAGTACTTC.

The CDR3 spells CSSTPTGVNTEAFF. DNA of the CDR3: TGCAGCTCAACTCCGACAGGGGTGAACACTGAAGCTTTCTTT. This chain joins TRBV29-1 and TRBJ1-1; 8 bases fit TRBD1. Losses at the gene ends were 8 bases for V and 0 bases for J; bases not matched to a gene: 8. CDR1 and CDR2 (germline): SQVTM, ANQGSEA. The CDR3 is 14 amino acids.

The chain combines TRBV18 with TRBJ2-4; D not resolved. Germline V gene sequence: CDR1 KGHSH, CDR2 LQKENI. The CDR3 runs to 14 residues. V lost 2 bases and J 2 bases, leaving 7 bases between the germline ends. As DNA, the CDR3 is TGTGCCAGCTCACCAGGGCCGACCAAAAACATTCAGTACTTC. Protein product: CASSPGPTKNIQYF.

The V and J genes are TRBV2 and TRBJ2-5, with D possibly being TRBD2 (6 bases). V was cut by 6 bases and J by 2 bases, with 10 bases left in between. In germline, CDR1 is SNHLY, CDR2 FYNNEI. The CDR3 has 13 amino acids. The CDR3 coding sequence is TGTGCCAGCAGGGGGGACTCTCAAGAGACCCAGTACTTC. Residues: CASRGDSQETQYF.

The V gene is TRBV4-1, the J gene TRBJ1-3; no reliable D call. The germline V and J ends were trimmed by 4 bases and 2 bases, with 9 bases remaining between them. The CDR3 is 14 residues long. The germline CDR1 and CDR2 sequences are MGHRA and YSYEKL. As DNA, the CDR3 is TGCGCCAGCAGCCCCGTGGGTACTGGAAACACCATATATTTT. This codes for CASSPVGTGNTIYF.

The genes are TRBV7-3 and TRBJ2-3; D may be TRBD1 (6 bases). The length of the CDR3 is 15 residues. V shed 1 base and J shed 6 bases, with 14 bases lying between them. Germline CDR1 SGHTA, CDR2 FQGTGA. The CDR3 loop is CASSLKGGVPDTQYF. The CDR3 nucleotides read TGTGCCAGCAGCTTAAAAGGGGGAGTTCCGGATACGCAGTATTTT. Variable domain in full (rest from reference TRBV7-3 and TRBJ2-3): GAGVSQTPSNKVTEKGKYVELRCDPISGHTALYWYRQSLGQGPEFLIYFQGTGAADDSGLPNDRFFAVRPEGSVSTLKIQRTERGDSAVYLCASSLKGGVPDTQYFGPGTRLTVL.

This clone is a singleton in its sample. This chain links TRBV5-1 with TRBJ2-3; 7 bases fit TRBD1. The germline V gene encodes CDR1 SGHRS and CDR2 YFSETQ. The length of the CDR3 is 14 residues. Trimming at V came to 4 bases and at J to 5 bases, leaving 7 bases not matched to a gene. In DNA, the CDR3 is TGCGCCAGCAGCCCCGCGGCAGGGGGAGATACGCAGTATTTT. Translating gives CASSPAAGGDTQYF.

The chain carries TRBV4-2 and TRBJ2-5; the D gene is possibly TRBD2 (5 bases). The length of the CDR3 is 17 residues. Trimming shortened V by 0 bases and J by 5 bases, and 19 bases separated the two germline ends. The V gene's germline CDR1 is LGHNA and CDR2 YNFKEQ. The CDR3 is CASSQEGVRGSGETQYF. In DNA form, the CDR3 reads TGTGCCAGCAGCCAAGAAGGCGTCCGGGGTTCGGGGGAGACCCAGTACTTC.

CDR3 region: CASTKDRSTSSYEQYF. CDR3 nucleotides: TGTGCCAGCACCAAAGACAGGTCAACGTCTTCCTACGAGCAGTACTTC. V usage is TRBV27 and J usage is TRBJ2-7, with D possibly TRBD1 on 6 matching bases. The length of the CDR3 is 16 residues. Germline assignment: CDR1 MNHEY and CDR2 SMNVEV (reference sequence). V was pared by 7 bases and J by 1 base, with 20 bases between.